This T cell receptor (beta chain) comes out of a study of tumor-infiltrating lymphocytes in localized non-small cell lung cancer. Whole-study context: Some samples were collected after neoadjuvant chemotherapy; smokers, never-smokers and several histologies were included.

Study-level results: Only some patients had TCR sequencing, depending on available tissue. IM1 and IM2 tumors showed no difference in T-cell fraction.

Concerning this clone itself: The antigen remains undetermined.

Generated by immunoSEQ multiplex PCR, the TCRdb table keeps only in-frame clones and is missing some. The sample records about 21,000 clones, 80% being singletons. CDR1 is KGHSH and CDR2 is LQKENI in the germline V gene. The CDR3 runs to 16 residues. V was pared by 3 bases and J by 7 bases, with 12 bases of the junction left unmatched. The rearrangement joins TRBV18 to TRBJ2-1, with 7 bases aligning to TRBD1. Sequenced: lung tumor tissue. The clonotype originates from a human donor with non-small cell lung cancer. Here the CDR3 DNA reads TGTGCCAGCTCACCCGAGACAGGGATGAATAGGAATGAGCAGTTCTTC. Residues: CASSPETGMNRNEQFF.